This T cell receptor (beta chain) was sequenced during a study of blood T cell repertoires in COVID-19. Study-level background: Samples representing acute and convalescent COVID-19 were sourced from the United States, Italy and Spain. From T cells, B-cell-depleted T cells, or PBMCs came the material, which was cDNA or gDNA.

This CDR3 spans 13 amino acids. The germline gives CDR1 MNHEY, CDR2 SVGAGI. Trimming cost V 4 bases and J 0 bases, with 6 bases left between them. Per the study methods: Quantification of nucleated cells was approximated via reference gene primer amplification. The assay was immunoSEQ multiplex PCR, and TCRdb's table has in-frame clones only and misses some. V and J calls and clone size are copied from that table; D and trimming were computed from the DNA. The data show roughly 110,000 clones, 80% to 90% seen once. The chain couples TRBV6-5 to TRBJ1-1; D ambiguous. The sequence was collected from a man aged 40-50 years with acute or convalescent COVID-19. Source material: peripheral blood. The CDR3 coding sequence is TGTGCCAGCAGTTTCCTAGTGAACACTGAAGCTTTCTTT. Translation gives CASSFLVNTEAFF.